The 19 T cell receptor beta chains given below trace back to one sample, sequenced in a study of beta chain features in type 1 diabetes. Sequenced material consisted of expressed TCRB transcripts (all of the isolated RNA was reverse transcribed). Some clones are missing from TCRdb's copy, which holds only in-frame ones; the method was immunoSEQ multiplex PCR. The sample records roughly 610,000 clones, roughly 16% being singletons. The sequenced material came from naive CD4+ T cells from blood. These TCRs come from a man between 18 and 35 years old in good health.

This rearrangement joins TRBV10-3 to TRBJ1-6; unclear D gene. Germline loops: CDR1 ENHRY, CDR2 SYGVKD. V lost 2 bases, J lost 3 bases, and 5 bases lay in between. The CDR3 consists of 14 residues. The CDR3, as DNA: TGTGCCATCAGTGAGCGCAGCTATAATTCACCCCTCCACTTT. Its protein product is CAISERSYNSPLHF.

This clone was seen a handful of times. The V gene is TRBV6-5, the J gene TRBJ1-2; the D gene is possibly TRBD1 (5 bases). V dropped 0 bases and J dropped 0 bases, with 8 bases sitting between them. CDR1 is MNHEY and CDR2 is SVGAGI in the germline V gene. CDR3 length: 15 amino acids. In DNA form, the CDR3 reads TGTGCCAGCAGTTACTCGACCAGGGCTAACTATGGCTACACCTTC. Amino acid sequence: CASSYSTRANYGYTF.

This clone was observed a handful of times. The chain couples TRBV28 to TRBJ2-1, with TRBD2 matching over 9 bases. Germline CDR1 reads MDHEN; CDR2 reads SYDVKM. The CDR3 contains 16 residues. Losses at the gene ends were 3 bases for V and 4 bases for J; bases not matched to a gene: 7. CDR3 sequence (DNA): TGTGCCAGCAGTTTTTTAGCGGGAGAACGGTACAATGAGCAGTTCTTC. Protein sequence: CASSFLAGERYNEQFF.

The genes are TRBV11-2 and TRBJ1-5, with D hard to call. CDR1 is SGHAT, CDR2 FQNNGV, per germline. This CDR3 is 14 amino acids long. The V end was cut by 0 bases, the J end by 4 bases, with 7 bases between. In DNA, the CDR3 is TGTGCCAGCAGCTTAGAAGGTGGTAATCAGCCCCAGCATTTT. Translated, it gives CASSLEGGNQPQHF.

The CDR3: CASSFAQPPNEKLFF. The CDR3 DNA is TGCGCCAGCAGCTTCGCACAGCCTCCTAATGAAAAACTGTTTTTT. The chain links TRBV5-1 to TRBJ1-4, with D uncertain. V lost 2 bases, J lost 3 bases, and 11 bases lay in between. CDR1 is SGHRS, CDR2 YFSETQ, per germline. This CDR3 contains 15 residues.

Here the CDR3 DNA reads TGTGCCAGCTCACAGCTTGCCGCCACAGATACGCAGTATTTT. This codes for CASSQLAATDTQYF. This chain uses TRBV18 with TRBJ2-3, with D uncertain. The germline CDR1 and CDR2 sequences are KGHSH and LQKENI. V gave up 4 bases and J gave up 2 bases, with 10 bases separating them. This CDR3 is 14 amino acids long. Using reference TRBV18 and TRBJ2-3 for the parts outside the CDR3, the full variable domain is NAGVMQNPRHLVRRRGQEARLRCSPMKGHSHVYWYRQLPEEGLKFMVYLQKENIIDESGMPKERFSAEFPKEGPSILRIQQVVRGDSAAYFCASSQLAATDTQYFGPGTRLTVL.

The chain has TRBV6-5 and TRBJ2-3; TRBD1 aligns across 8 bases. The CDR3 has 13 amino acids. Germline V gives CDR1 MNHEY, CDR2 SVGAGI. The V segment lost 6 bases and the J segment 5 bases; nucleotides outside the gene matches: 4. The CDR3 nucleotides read TGTGCCAGCAGAAGGACAGGGCAAGATACGCAGTATTTT. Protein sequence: CASRRTGQDTQYF.

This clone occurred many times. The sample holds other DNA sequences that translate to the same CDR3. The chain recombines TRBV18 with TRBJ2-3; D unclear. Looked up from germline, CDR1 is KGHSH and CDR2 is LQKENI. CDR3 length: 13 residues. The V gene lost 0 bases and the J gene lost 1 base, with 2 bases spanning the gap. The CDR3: CASSPPGTDTQYF. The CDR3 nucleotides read TGTGCCAGCTCACCACCAGGCACAGATACGCAGTATTTT.

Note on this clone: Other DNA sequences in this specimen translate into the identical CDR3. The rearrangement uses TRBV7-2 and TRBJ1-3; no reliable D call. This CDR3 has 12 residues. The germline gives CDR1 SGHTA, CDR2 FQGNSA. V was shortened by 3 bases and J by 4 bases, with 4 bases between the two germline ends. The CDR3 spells CASSFLGNTIYF. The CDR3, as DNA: TGTGCCAGCAGCTTTCTGGGAAACACCATATATTTT.

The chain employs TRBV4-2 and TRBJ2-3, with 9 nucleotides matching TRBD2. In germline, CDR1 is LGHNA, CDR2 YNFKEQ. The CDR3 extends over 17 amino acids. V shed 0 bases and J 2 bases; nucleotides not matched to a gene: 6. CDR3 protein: CASSQEKLAGSTDTQYF. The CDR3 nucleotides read TGTGCCAGCAGCCAAGAAAAGCTAGCGGGGTCCACAGATACGCAGTATTTT.

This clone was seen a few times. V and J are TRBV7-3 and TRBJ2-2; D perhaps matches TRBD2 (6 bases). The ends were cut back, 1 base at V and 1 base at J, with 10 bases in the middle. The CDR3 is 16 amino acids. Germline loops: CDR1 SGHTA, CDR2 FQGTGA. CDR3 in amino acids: CASSLIVSGNTGELFF. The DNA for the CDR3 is TGTGCCAGCAGCTTAATAGTTAGCGGGAACACCGGGGAGCTGTTTTTT.

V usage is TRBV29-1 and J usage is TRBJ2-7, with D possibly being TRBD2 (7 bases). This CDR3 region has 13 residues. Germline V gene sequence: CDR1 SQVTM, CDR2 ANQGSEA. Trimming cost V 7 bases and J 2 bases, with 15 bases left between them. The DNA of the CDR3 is TGCAGCGCCGAGGGGGGACTACCCTACGAGCAGTACTTC. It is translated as CSAEGGLPYEQYF.

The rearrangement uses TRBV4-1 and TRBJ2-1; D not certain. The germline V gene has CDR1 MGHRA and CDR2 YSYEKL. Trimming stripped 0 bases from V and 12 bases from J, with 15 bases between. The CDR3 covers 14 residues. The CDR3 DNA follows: TGCGCCAGCAGCCAAGATAGTCGGCCGAACCTGCAGTTCTTC. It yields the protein CASSQDSRPNLQFF.

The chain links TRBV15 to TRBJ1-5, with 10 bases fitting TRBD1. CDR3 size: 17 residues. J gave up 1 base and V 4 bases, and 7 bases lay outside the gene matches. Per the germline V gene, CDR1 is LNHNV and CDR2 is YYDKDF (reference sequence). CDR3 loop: CATSKARTGGSNQPQHF. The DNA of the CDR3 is TGTGCCACCAGCAAAGCTCGGACAGGGGGAAGCAATCAGCCCCAGCATTTT.

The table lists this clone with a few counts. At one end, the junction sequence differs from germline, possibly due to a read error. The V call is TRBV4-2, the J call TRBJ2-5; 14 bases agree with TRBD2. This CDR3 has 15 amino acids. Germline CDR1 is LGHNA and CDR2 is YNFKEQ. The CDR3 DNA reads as TGTGCCAGCCGCCAGGGACTAGCGGGGGAAGAGACCCAGTACTTC. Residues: CASRQGLAGEETQYF.

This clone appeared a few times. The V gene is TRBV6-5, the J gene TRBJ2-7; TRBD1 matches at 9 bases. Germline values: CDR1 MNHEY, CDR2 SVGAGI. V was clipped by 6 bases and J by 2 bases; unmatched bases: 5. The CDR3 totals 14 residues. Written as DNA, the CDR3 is TGTGCCAGCAGCCACGGACAGGGGCCCTACGAGCAGTACTTC. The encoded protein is CASSHGQGPYEQYF.

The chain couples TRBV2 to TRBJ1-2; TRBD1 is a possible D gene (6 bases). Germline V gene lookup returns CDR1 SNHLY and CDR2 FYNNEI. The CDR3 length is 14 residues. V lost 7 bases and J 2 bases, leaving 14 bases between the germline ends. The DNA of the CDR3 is TGTGCCAGCACCCAGGGGTCCCGAAACTATGGCTACACCTTC. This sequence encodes CASTQGSRNYGYTF.

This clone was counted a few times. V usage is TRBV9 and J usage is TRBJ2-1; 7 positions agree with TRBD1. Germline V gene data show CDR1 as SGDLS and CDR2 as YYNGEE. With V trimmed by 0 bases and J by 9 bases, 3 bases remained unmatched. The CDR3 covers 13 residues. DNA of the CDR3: TGTGCCAGCAGCGTAGGACAGGGTGGTGAGCAGTTCTTC. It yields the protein CASSVGQGGEQFF.

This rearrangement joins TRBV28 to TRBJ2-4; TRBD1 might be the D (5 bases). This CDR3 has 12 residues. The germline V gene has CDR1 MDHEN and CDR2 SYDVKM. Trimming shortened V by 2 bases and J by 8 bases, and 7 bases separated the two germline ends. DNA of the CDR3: TGTGCCAGCAGTTTACTCAGGGACATTCAGTACTTC. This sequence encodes CASSLLRDIQYF.